Listed here are 9 T cell receptor beta chains from one sample, sequenced in a study of control samples from healthy donors and cancer patients. Some clones are missing from TCRdb's copy, which holds only in-frame ones; the method was immunoSEQ multiplex PCR. The table lists around 180,000 clones, about 86% of them singletons. Sequences were obtained from blood. These receptors originate from a woman younger than 45 in good health.

This chain joins TRBV2 and TRBJ2-1; 10 bases line up with TRBD2. The junction had 6 bases not matched to a gene; V was cut back by 7 bases and J by 6 bases. This CDR3 region has 14 residues. CDR1 SNHLY and CDR2 FYNNEI come from the germline V gene. CDR3 sequence reads: CASKPLAGVNEQFF. CDR3 nucleotides: TGTGCCAGCAAGCCCCTAGCGGGAGTCAATGAGCAGTTCTTC. The full variable domain, completed using reference TRBV2 and TRBJ2-1, is EPEVTQTPSHQVTQMGQEVILRCVPISNHLYFYWYRQILGQKVEFLVSFYNNEISEKSEIFDDQFSVERPDGSNFTLKIRSTKLEDSAMYFCASKPLAGVNEQFFGPGTRLTVL.

The J gene is TRBJ1-6, the V gene TRBV27; D call uncertain. V lost 2 bases, J lost 8 bases, and 7 bases lay in between. CDR1 and CDR2 from the germline V gene are MNHEY and SMNVEV (reference sequence). This CDR3 has 13 amino acids. This CDR3 reads CASSLTVDSPLHF. The CDR3 DNA reads TGTGCCAGCAGTTTAACCGTAGATTCACCCCTCCACTTT.

J is TRBJ1-1 and V is TRBV27, with TRBD1 identical over 7 bases. Germline CDR1 reads MNHEY; CDR2 reads SMNVEV (reference sequence). This CDR3 spans 15 amino acids. Trimming cost V 7 bases and J 5 bases; bases outside gene matches: 13. This CDR3 reads CASNPTGVLRTEAFF. CDR3 bases: TGTGCCAGCAACCCTACAGGGGTTCTAAGGACTGAAGCTTTCTTT.

The chain uses TRBV6-1 and TRBJ2-3; D not certain. CDR1 and CDR2 from the germline V gene are MNHNS and SASEGT. V lost 2 bases and J 4 bases, leaving 4 bases between the germline ends. The CDR3 runs to 12 residues. CDR3 in amino acids: CASSETADTQYF. The CDR3 nucleotides are TGTGCCAGCAGTGAAACCGCAGATACGCAGTATTTT.

The chain joins TRBV23-1 to TRBJ2-7, with TRBD1 identical over 9 bases. TRBV23-1 is an open reading frame, and its role is uncertain. This CDR3 is 14 amino acids long. V was clipped by 0 bases and J by 6 bases; unmatched bases: 3. The CDR3 DNA sequence: TGCGCCAGCAGTCAATCGGACAGGGGAGGCGAGCAGTACGTC. It translates to CASSQSDRGGEQYV.

V gene TRBV7-9 combines with J gene TRBJ1-1; D not certain. V lost 2 bases to trimming and J lost 7 bases, with 14 bases between them. CDR1 SEHNR and CDR2 FQNEAQ come from the germline V gene (reference sequence). This CDR3 is 14 amino acids long. DNA of the CDR3: TGTGCCAGCAGCTTATTCACCGAGGATGGTGAAGCTTTCTTT. Its protein product is CASSLFTEDGEAFF.

The chain recombines TRBV19 with TRBJ1-1; the match to TRBD1 covers 8 bases. Germline assignment: CDR1 LNHDA and CDR2 SQIVND (reference sequence). The CDR3 loop spans 15 amino acids. Trimming at V came to 1 base and at J to 5 bases, leaving 6 bases not matched to a gene. CDR3 sequence: CASSIAAGGKTEAFF. In DNA, the CDR3 is TGTGCCAGTAGTATAGCTGCAGGGGGCAAGACTGAAGCTTTCTTT.

The V gene is TRBV4-1, the J gene TRBJ1-5, with 8 nucleotides matching TRBD1. This CDR3 has 16 residues. Germline CDR1 MGHRA, CDR2 YSYEKL. J was trimmed by 2 bases and V by 0 bases; bases with no gene match: 3. CDR3 residues: CASSQEQGVGNQPQHF. In DNA, the CDR3 is TGCGCCAGCAGCCAAGAACAGGGGGTTGGCAATCAGCCCCAGCATTTT.

The chain couples TRBV28 to TRBJ2-7; D is perhaps TRBD2 (5 bases). The V gene's germline CDR1 is MDHEN and CDR2 SYDVKM. V was shortened by 3 bases and J by 5 bases, with 11 bases between the two germline ends. The CDR3 is 13 amino acids. CDR3 DNA sequence: TGTGCCAGCAGTTTGTTAGAGGGCAACGAGCAGTACTTC. It yields the protein CASSLLEGNEQYF.